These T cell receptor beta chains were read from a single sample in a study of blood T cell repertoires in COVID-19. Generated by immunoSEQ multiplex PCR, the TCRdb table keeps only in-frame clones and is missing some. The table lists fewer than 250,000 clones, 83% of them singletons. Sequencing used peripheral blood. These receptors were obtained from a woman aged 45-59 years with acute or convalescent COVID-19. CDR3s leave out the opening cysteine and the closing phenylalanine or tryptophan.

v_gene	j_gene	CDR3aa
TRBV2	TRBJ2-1	ASSAQRAAGNEQF
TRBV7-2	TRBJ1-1	ASSFGQGGTEAF
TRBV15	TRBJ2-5	ATSGRLAGGGETQY
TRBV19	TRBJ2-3	ASSRGADTQY
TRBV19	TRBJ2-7	ATAAWDSNEQY
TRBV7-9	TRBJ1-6	ASSLGQGSYNSPLH
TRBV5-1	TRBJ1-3	ASSPAGGSGNTIY
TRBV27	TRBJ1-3	ATRPGTGDPGNTIY
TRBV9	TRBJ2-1	ASSPGGLAGGSYNEQF
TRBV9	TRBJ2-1	ASSSSLGSYNEQF
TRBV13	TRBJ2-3	ASSLGDRAGDTQY
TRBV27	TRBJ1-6	ASRGTADSYNSPLH
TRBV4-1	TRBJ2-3	ASSQGGNGDTQY
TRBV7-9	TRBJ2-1	ASRRRESYNEQF
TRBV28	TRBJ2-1	ASSYQRASSYNEQF
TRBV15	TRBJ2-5	ATSRDAWREGKETQY
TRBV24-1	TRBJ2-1	ATSDAGTGHHEQF
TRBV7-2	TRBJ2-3	ASSRSVTSTDTQY
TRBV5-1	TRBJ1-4	ASSQGTGGEKLF
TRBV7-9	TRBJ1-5	ASSRFQGSLANQPQH
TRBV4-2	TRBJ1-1	ASSQFGPGKVEAF
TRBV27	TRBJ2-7	ASRPISGVVPYEQY
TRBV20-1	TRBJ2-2	STLRTGELF
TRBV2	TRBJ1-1	ASRIDRATEAF
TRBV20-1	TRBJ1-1	SGEENTEAF
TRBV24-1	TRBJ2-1	ATSDFSIHNEQF
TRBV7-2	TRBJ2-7	ASSFGTSGKYEQY
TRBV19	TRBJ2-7	ASSPTSGSVYEQY
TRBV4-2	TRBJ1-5	ASSQESGQGNQPQH
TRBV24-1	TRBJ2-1	ATSDPGQGLNEQF
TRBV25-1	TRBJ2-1	ASSSRAGSYNEQF
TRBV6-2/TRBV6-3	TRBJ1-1	ASSPIGTGVSTEAF
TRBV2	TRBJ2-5	ASSVRVETQY
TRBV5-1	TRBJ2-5	ASSPTGNTAETQY
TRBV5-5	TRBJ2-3	ASSLAVRQGTDTQY
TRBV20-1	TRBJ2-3	SASPGAVHTDTQY
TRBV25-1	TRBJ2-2	ASARAGELF
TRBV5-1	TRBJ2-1	ASSLISGSVEQF
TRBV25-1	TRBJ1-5	ASSPIGQGNQPQH
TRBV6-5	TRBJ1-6	ASSWYGPSSPLH
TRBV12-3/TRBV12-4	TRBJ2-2	ARQIGGELF
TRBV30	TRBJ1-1	AWSSETRNTEAF
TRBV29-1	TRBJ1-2	STGGSWQGGYGYT
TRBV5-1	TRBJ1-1	ASSLAGGGDEAF
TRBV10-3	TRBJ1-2	AISEPQDYGYT